Below, 13 T cell receptor beta chains from the same sample are listed, as sequenced in a study of blood T cell repertoires in COVID-19. Method: immunoSEQ multiplex PCR; TCRdb's copy keeps in-frame clones and lacks some. The table has approximately 270,000 clones, 70% to 90% seen once. The sequencing sample was made of peripheral blood. These receptor sequences come from an elderly man with acute or convalescent COVID-19.

V and J are TRBV11-3 and TRBJ2-5; 11 nucleotides align to TRBD2. The CDR3 totals 15 residues. Unmatched junction bases numbered 1, after V lost 1 base and J lost 3 bases. Germline V CDR1 and CDR2: SGHNT, YENEEA. CDR3 in DNA: TGTGCCAGCAGCTTAGGACTAGCGGGAAAAGAGACCCAGTACTTC. Its protein product is CASSLGLAGKETQYF.

The gene calls are TRBV5-6 and TRBJ2-5; 9 positions match TRBD2. With V trimmed by 1 base and J by 1 base, 11 bases remained unmatched. The V gene's germline CDR1 is SGHDT and CDR2 YYEEEE. The CDR3 has 18 amino acids. The CDR3 DNA is TGTGCCAGCAGCTTGCTGTTAGCGGGGGAGTTTTTCCAAGAGACCCAGTACTTC. This sequence encodes CASSLLLAGEFFQETQYF.

The genes are TRBV28 and TRBJ1-6, with 10 bases that match TRBD1. The V gene's germline CDR1 is MDHEN and CDR2 SYDVKM. V shed 6 bases and J 7 bases; nucleotides not matched to a gene: 9. This CDR3 is built from 16 residues. Here the CDR3 reads CASSPAGTGENSPLHF. CDR3 bases: TGTGCCAGCAGCCCCGCGGGGACAGGGGAAAATTCACCCCTCCACTTT.

V usage is TRBV6-4 and J usage is TRBJ2-6; 7 bases map to TRBD1. Trimming removed 3 bases from V and 0 bases from J; junction bases left unmatched: 8. This CDR3 spans 18 amino acids. CDR1 MRHNA and CDR2 SNTAGT come from the germline V gene. DNA for the CDR3: TGTGCCAGCAGTGAAAAGGGACAGTCCAGCTCTGGGGCCAACGTCCTGACTTTC. Amino acid sequence: CASSEKGQSSSGANVLTF.

This chain joins TRBV28 and TRBJ2-7, with D possibly being TRBD1 (5 bases). Trimming cost V 6 bases and J 3 bases, with 18 bases left between them. CDR3 size: 15 residues. Germline CDR1 MDHEN, CDR2 SYDVKM. DNA for the CDR3: TGTGCCAGCAGCCAAATACGCGACAGCTACTACGAGCAGTACTTC. It yields the protein CASSQIRDSYYEQYF.

The chain links TRBV15 to TRBJ1-1; D is ambiguous. CDR1 is LNHNV and CDR2 is YYDKDF in the germline V gene (reference sequence). The ends were cut back, 5 bases at V and 10 bases at J, with 11 bases in the middle. This CDR3 spans 11 amino acids. This chain's CDR3 is CATSYSGGAFF. The CDR3 DNA follows: TGTGCCACCAGCTATTCAGGTGGAGCTTTCTTT.

This clone was seen just once. V gene TRBV5-1 combines with J gene TRBJ2-7, with 7 bases lining up with TRBD1. CDR3 length equals 15 residues. Germline V gives CDR1 SGHRS, CDR2 YFSETQ. Trimming cost V 3 bases and J 3 bases; bases outside gene matches: 9. The CDR3 protein is CASSSSRTGDYEQYF. CDR3 in DNA: TGCGCCAGCAGCTCTTCTAGGACAGGAGACTACGAGCAGTACTTC.

V gene TRBV6-2 or TRBV6-3 combines with J gene TRBJ2-7, with 8 bases identical to TRBD2. Per the germline V gene, CDR1 is MNHEY and CDR2 is SVGEGT. The J segment lost 0 bases and the V segment lost 0 bases, leaving 7 bases of the junction unmatched. The CDR3 length is 17 residues. The chain's CDR3 is CASSYSLQAGVSYEQYF. Written as DNA, the CDR3 is TGTGCCAGCAGTTACTCCCTTCAAGCGGGAGTCTCCTACGAGCAGTACTTC.

The chain recombines TRBV5-1 with TRBJ2-7; 10 bases fit TRBD1. V was clipped by 1 base and J by 7 bases; unmatched bases: 11. The CDR3 sequence is 16 residues long. Per the germline V gene, CDR1 is SGHRS and CDR2 is YFSETQ. The CDR3 loop is CASSLSLGQGTEEQYF. As DNA, the CDR3 is TGCGCCAGCAGCTTGAGTCTGGGACAGGGGACCGAAGAGCAGTACTTC.

V is TRBV7-9 and J is TRBJ2-1, with 7 bases aligning to TRBD1. The CDR3 extends over 15 amino acids. With 5 bases clipped from V and 5 bases from J, the junction kept 9 bases outside the gene matches. Germline CDR1 SEHNR, CDR2 FQNEAQ (reference sequence). The CDR3 is CASSVGDSPNNEQFF. The DNA of the CDR3 is TGTGCCAGCAGCGTTGGGGACAGCCCTAACAATGAGCAGTTCTTC.

As concerns this clone: This CDR3 is also generated by other DNA sequences in the sample. This chain connects TRBV5-1 to TRBJ1-1; a weak D match, TRBD1 (5 bases). Trimming took 1 base from V and 2 from J, leaving 9 bases between them. CDR3 length: 14 residues. Germline CDR1 and CDR2: SGHRS and YFSETQ. CDR3 bases: TGCGCCAGCAGCTTGTCCGGGGGAAACACTGAAGCTTTCTTT. Encoded protein: CASSLSGGNTEAFF.

The chain has TRBV2 and TRBJ2-1; 12 bases are a match to TRBD2. Germline CDR1 and CDR2: SNHLY and FYNNEI. CDR3 length equals 15 residues. Trimming took 6 bases from V and 7 from J; bases not matched to a gene: 7. This CDR3 reads CASRLAGGPGNEQFF. The CDR3 nucleotides read TGTGCCAGCAGGCTAGCGGGGGGGCCGGGGAATGAGCAGTTCTTC.

Details on this clone: Different DNA sequences within this sample yield the same CDR3. The chain joins TRBV19 to TRBJ2-2, with 7 nucleotides matching TRBD1. Germline V CDR1 and CDR2: LNHDA, SQIVND (reference sequence). The CDR3 loop spans 14 amino acids. V shed 5 bases and J 6 bases; nucleotides not matched to a gene: 6. This chain's CDR3 is CASSEGRGSGELFF. DNA of the CDR3: TGTGCCAGTAGTGAGGGCAGGGGGTCCGGGGAGCTGTTTTTT.